What follows describes a single TCR beta chain. Trimming removed 5 bases at V and 8 bases at J, with 15 bases between. Germline CDR1 is MDHEN and CDR2 is SYDVKM. The CDR3 has 14 residues. This sample is part of a study of blood T cell repertoires in COVID-19. Turning to the study itself: Acute-phase and convalescent COVID-19 samples originated in the United States, Italy and Spain. From T cells, B-cell-depleted T cells, or PBMCs came the material, which was cDNA or gDNA.

In the original processing: How many nucleated cells were present was estimated from reference gene primer amplification. Using immunoSEQ multiplex PCR, the repertoire was profiled, and TCRdb retains in-frame clones only, with some absent. D and trimming were read from the DNA, whereas the V and J calls and clone size are those reported in that table. The repertoire has approximately 400,000 clones, 88% of them found once; the top ten carry 10% to 15%. While infection was still active, Seattle patients were enrolled and then followed longitudinally. Sequencing input: peripheral blood. This receptor was identified in a woman aged 45-65 years with COVID-19, enrolled during active disease. V and J are TRBV28 and TRBJ2-2; D is unresolved. The CDR3 DNA is TGTGCCAGCAGTCCTAGTTTAGCCCAGGGGGAGCTGTTTTTT. This encodes CASSPSLAQGELFF.